This T cell receptor (beta chain) comes out of a study of blood T cells in healthy people across ages. Whole-study results and caveats: Naive T cell percentage showed a strong correlation with TCR beta diversity. The unsorted PBMCs prevented any conclusive comparison of naive versus antigen-experienced cells. Both higher diversity and more naive CD4+ cells marked long-lived donors when set against aged donors.

The second PCR ran about 6 to 11 cycles with a sample-barcoded 5' primer and J-beta primers. MiXCR was run by TCRdb on the 5' RACE reads, yielding one entry per CDR3 protein. Here the sample spans over 550,000 distinct CDR3 sequences, approximately 30% being singletons. Per the germline V gene, CDR1 is SEHNR and CDR2 is FQNEAQ (reference sequence). Unmatched junction bases numbered 5, after V lost 1 base and J lost 3 bases. There are 15 residues in the CDR3. As regards this clonotype: Antigen specificity is unknown. This may be a read error, as it is one base from a much larger clone.

Sequenced input: blood. This receptor was obtained from an elderly woman in good health. J is TRBJ1-1 and V is TRBV7-9; 7 bases are a match to TRBD1. CDR3 bases: TGTGCCAGCAGCTTAGTCGCAGGGGGAGACACTGAAGCTTTCTTT. Its protein product is CASSLVAGGDTEAFF.